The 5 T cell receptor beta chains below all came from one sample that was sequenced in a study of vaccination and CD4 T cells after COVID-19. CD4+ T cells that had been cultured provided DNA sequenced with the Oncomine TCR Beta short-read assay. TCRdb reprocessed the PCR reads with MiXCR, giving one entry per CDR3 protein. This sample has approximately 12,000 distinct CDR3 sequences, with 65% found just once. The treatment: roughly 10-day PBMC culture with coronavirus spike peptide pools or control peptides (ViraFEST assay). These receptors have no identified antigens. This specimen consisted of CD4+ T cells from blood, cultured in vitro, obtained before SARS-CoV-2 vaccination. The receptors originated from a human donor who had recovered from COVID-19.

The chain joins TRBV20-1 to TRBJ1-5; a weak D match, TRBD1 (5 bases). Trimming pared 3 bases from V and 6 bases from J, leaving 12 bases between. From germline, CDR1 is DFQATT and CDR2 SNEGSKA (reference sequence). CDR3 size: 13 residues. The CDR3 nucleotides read TGCAGTGCTAGGAGGGACTCCCCTCAGCCCCAGCATTTT. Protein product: CSARRDSPQPQHF.

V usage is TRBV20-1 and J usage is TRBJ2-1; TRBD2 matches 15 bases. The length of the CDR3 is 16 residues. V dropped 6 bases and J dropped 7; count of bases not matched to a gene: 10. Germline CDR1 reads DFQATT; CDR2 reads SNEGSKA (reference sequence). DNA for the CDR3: TGCAGTGCGTCTCCGGGACTAGCGGGAGGAGAGAATGAGCAGTTCTTC. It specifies CSASPGLAGGENEQFF.

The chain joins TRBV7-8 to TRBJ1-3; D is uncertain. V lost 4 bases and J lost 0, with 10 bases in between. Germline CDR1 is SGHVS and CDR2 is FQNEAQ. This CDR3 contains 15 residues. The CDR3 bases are TGTGCCAGCAGCTCCACAGTTAACTCTGGAAACACCATATATTTT. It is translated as CASSSTVNSGNTIYF.

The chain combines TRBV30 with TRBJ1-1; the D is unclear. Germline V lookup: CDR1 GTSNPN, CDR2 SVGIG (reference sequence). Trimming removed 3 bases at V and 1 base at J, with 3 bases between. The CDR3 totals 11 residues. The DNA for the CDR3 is TGTGCCTGGAGACAGAACACTGAAGCTTTCTTT. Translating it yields CAWRQNTEAFF.

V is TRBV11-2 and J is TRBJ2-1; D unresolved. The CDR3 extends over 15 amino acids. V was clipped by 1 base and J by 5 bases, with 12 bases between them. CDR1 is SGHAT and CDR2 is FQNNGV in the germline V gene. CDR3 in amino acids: CASSLGSGPHNEQFF. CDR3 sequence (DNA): TGTGCCAGCAGCTTAGGCTCCGGTCCCCACAATGAGCAGTTCTTC.